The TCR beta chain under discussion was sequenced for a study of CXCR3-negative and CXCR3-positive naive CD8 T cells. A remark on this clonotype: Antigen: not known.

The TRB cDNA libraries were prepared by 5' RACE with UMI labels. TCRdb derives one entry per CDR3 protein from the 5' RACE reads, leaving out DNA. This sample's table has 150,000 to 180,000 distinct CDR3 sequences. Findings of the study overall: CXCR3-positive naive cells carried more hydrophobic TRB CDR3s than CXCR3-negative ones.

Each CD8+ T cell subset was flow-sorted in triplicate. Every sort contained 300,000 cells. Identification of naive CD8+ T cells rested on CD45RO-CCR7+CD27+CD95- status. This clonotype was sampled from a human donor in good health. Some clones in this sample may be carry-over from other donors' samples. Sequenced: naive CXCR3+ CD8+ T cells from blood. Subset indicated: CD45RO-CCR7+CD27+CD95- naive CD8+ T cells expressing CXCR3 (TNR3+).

CDR3 protein: CASSPGSSTDTQYF. The chain has TRBV19 and TRBJ2-3; no DNA is available, so the TRBD1 call from TCRdb remains unchecked. Germline CDR1 and CDR2: LNHDA and SQIVND (reference sequence). This CDR3 region has 14 residues.